This T cell receptor (beta chain) came from a study of radiation and T cells in renal cell carcinoma. V shed 0 bases and J 0 bases; nucleotides not matched to a gene: 4. The CDR3 loop spans 16 amino acids. Germline V CDR1 and CDR2: SGHTA, FQGNSA. Regarding time point: blood 4 weeks post-SBRT, at nephrectomy. Stated treatment: 15 Gy SBRT to primary tumor, nephrectomy 4 weeks later. Nephrectomy followed 15 Gy stereotactic body radiation by 4 weeks. TCRdb's table, derived via immunoSEQ multiplex PCR, lists solely in-frame clones and lacks some. The table shows approximately 43,000 clones, with around four fifths occurring only once.

This receptor was taken from a woman in her seventies with renal cell carcinoma. The chain carries TRBV7-2 and TRBJ2-7; 8 nucleotides line up with TRBD2. This material consisted of blood, taken from a patient whose treatment included radiotherapy and nephrectomy. CDR3 sequence reads: CASSLAASGPSYEQYF. The CDR3 DNA reads TGTGCCAGCAGCTTAGCCGCTAGCGGGCCCTCCTACGAGCAGTACTTC.